These 32 T cell receptor beta chains were all obtained from the same sample, sequenced in a study of T cells in Graves' hyperthyroidism and ophthalmopathy. From RNA transcripts, TCR beta CDR3 regions were amplified. During a first-round RT-PCR of the TCR CDR3, the HTBI primer set was used. MiXCR, applied by TCRdb to the multiplex PCR reads, yields one record per CDR3 protein. This sample has 300,000 to 400,000 distinct CDR3 sequences, with roughly 18% found just once. The material sequenced was blood. The receptors stem from a woman aged 50 to 65 with Graves' hyperthyroidism.

The chain is built from TRBV5-1 and TRBJ1-1; 7 bases agree with TRBD1. CDR1 and CDR2 from the germline V gene are SGHRS and YFSETQ. The CDR3 is made up of 15 amino acids. Trimming took 2 bases from V and 3 from J; bases not matched to a gene: 7. The CDR3 region has the DNA TGCGCCAGCAGCTTCGGAGACACAGGGGACACTGAAGCTTTCTTT. Translating it yields CASSFGDTGDTEAFF.

This clonotype was found a few times. This chain joins TRBV30 and TRBJ1-3, with 7 bases lining up with TRBD1. The germline V gene encodes CDR1 GTSNPN and CDR2 SVGIG (reference sequence). This CDR3 is 15 amino acids long. V lost 3 bases to trimming and J lost 0 bases; unmatched junction nucleotides: 5. The CDR3 loop reads CAWSGQDYSGNTIYF. The CDR3, as DNA: TGTGCCTGGAGCGGACAGGATTACTCTGGAAACACCATATATTTT.

This clonotype was seen more than once but under ten times. J is TRBJ2-1 and V is TRBV3-1; D uncertain. The germline CDR1 and CDR2 sequences are LGHDT and YNNKEL (reference sequence). V lost 4 bases and J lost 0, with 10 bases in between. This CDR3 comprises 15 residues. The CDR3 reads CASSPTRDSYNEQFF. The CDR3 nucleotides are TGTGCCAGCAGCCCCACTCGAGACTCCTACAATGAGCAGTTCTTC.

This clonotype appeared many times. The CDR3 coding sequence is TGTGCCAGCAGTTTATCGGCGAGGGGCGCGTACACTGAAGCTTTCTTT. Amino acids: CASSLSARGAYTEAFF. V gene TRBV27 combines with J gene TRBJ1-1; tentatively, D is TRBD1 (5 bases). V was trimmed by 0 bases and J by 3 bases, leaving 14 bases between them. Germline V gene sequence: CDR1 MNHEY, CDR2 SMNVEV (reference sequence). This CDR3 has 16 amino acids.

Regarding this clonotype: One base separates it from a far larger clone, so it is likely a read error. This rearrangement joins TRBV27 to TRBJ1-1, with no clear D. Germline CDR1 MNHEY, CDR2 SMNVEV (reference sequence). There are 11 residues in the CDR3. The CDR3 region has the DNA TGTGCCAGCAGTTCGAACACTGAAGCTTACTTT. This encodes CASSSNTEAYF.

At least ten counts were recorded for this clonotype. This chain joins TRBV5-6 and TRBJ2-2; D gene uncertain. In germline, CDR1 is SGHDT, CDR2 YYEEEE. The V gene lost 7 bases and the J gene lost 1 base, with 14 bases spanning the gap. This CDR3 spans 15 amino acids. This chain's CDR3 is CASSVRRKNTGELFF. The CDR3 coding sequence is TGTGCCAGCTCAGTCCGACGGAAGAACACCGGGGAGCTGTTTTTT. Combining the CDR3 with reference TRBV5-6 and TRBJ2-2 gives the whole variable domain DAGVTQSPTHLIKTRGQQVTLRCSPKSGHDTVSWYQQALGQGPQFIFQYYEEEERQRGNFPDRFSGHQFPNYSSELNVNALLLGDSALYLCASSVRRKNTGELFFGEGSRLTVL.

The rearrangement links TRBV12-5 to TRBJ2-5, with D unclear. The CDR3 totals 13 residues. Looked up from germline, CDR1 is LGHNT and CDR2 is FRNRAP. Trimming cost V 1 base and J 2 bases, with 5 bases left between them. The CDR3 bases are TGTGCTAGTGGTTTGGGGCAGCAAGAGACCCAGTACTTC. Its protein product is CASGLGQQETQYF. The full variable domain, rest sourced from reference TRBV12-5 and TRBJ2-5, is DARVTQTPRHKVTEMGQEVTMRCQPILGHNTVFWYRQTMMQGLELLAYFRNRAPLDDSGMPKDRFSAEMPDATLATLKIQPSEPRDSAVYFCASGLGQQETQYFGPGTRLLVL.

This clonotype was counted at least ten times. This chain joins TRBV6-1 and TRBJ1-2; 7 nucleotides agree with TRBD1. In germline, CDR1 is MNHNS, CDR2 SASEGT. CDR3 length: 14 residues. Trimming at V came to 8 bases and at J to 7 bases, leaving 13 bases not matched to a gene. The chain's CDR3 is CASSEGGTVTGYTF. The CDR3 DNA follows: TGTGCCAGCTCCGAAGGGGGGACAGTAACTGGCTACACCTTC.

This clonotype was detected ten times or more. The V gene is TRBV6-2 or TRBV6-3, the J gene TRBJ2-7; 7 bases are shared with TRBD2. The CDR3 is 16 residues long. Trimming removed 0 bases from V and 1 base from J; junction bases left unmatched: 6. Per germline, CDR1 MNHEY and CDR2 SVGEGT. The CDR3 spells CASSYSPGGPSYEQYF. As DNA, the CDR3 is TGTGCCAGCAGTTACTCTCCGGGAGGCCCTTCCTACGAGCAGTACTTC.

The chain links TRBV24-1 to TRBJ2-7; no definite D call. The CDR3 loop spans 14 amino acids. Germline values: CDR1 KGHDR, CDR2 SFDVKD. With 3 bases removed from V and 3 bases from J, the gap between germline ends came to 11 bases. CDR3 residues: CATSDSPGDYEQYF. CDR3 bases: TGTGCCACCAGTGATAGCCCAGGAGACTACGAGCAGTACTTC.

In this sample, this clonotype turned up a few times. The gene calls are TRBV5-1 and TRBJ2-4, with 9 bases fitting TRBD2. Germline values: CDR1 SGHRS, CDR2 YFSETQ. The CDR3 is 15 residues long. J gave up 6 bases and V 4 bases, and 8 bases lay outside the gene matches. This chain's CDR3 is CASSKLAGLPNIQYF. Here the CDR3 DNA reads TGCGCCAGCAGCAAGCTAGCGGGGCTCCCAAACATTCAGTACTTC.

The chain recombines TRBV6-5 with TRBJ1-5; D uncertain. The germline V and J ends were trimmed by 0 bases and 5 bases, with 11 bases remaining between them. Germline V gives CDR1 MNHEY, CDR2 SVGAGI. The length of the CDR3 is 15 residues. CDR3 residues: CASSYSTGGDQPQHF. Written as DNA, the CDR3 is TGTGCCAGCAGTTACTCGACCGGCGGAGATCAGCCCCAGCATTTT.

This clonotype was seen more than once but under ten times. The CDR3 nucleotides are TGTGCCACTCGGCGTAAAAGCTCCTACGAGCAGTACTTC. Protein product: CATRRKSSYEQYF. V and J are TRBV6-1 and TRBJ2-7; D gene unclear. This CDR3 is built from 13 residues. Trimming left V 10 bases short and J 0 bases short, with 13 bases between. Germline V gene lookup returns CDR1 MNHNS and CDR2 SASEGT.

The rearrangement joins TRBV19 to TRBJ1-1; D not certain. Trimming removed 3 bases at V and 0 bases at J, with 11 bases between. Germline CDR1 LNHDA, CDR2 SQIVND (reference sequence). This CDR3 has 15 residues. The CDR3 DNA follows: TGTGCCAGTAGTATGGCCAGAACTTTGAACACTGAAGCTTTCTTT. Its translation: CASSMARTLNTEAFF.

This clonotype appeared many times. V and J are TRBV11-2 and TRBJ2-3; the D gene could be TRBD1 or TRBD2 (7 bases each). The V end lost 5 bases, the J end lost 9 bases, and 18 bases lay between the germline ends. CDR1 is SGHAT, CDR2 FQNNGV, per germline. The CDR3 has 14 amino acids. The CDR3 nucleotides are TGTGCCAGCAGCCCAGGGGGGGGGTCGCAGACGCAGTATTTT. Protein product: CASSPGGGSQTQYF.

The chain has TRBV2 and TRBJ2-7; 9 positions match TRBD2. The CDR3 is 13 amino acids. J gave up 4 bases and V 7 bases, and 5 bases lay outside the gene matches. Germline assignment: CDR1 SNHLY and CDR2 FYNNEI. CDR3 coding DNA: TGTGCCAGCAATGGCGGGGGGGCATACGAGCAGTACGTC. Translating gives CASNGGGAYEQYV.

The rearrangement uses TRBV6-1 and TRBJ2-3; D remains unclear. The CDR3 sequence is 14 residues long. Germline V gene sequence: CDR1 MNHNS, CDR2 SASEGT. Trimming shortened V by 6 bases and J by 2 bases, and 12 bases separated the two germline ends. The CDR3 bases are TGTGCCAGCAGCACGGGTGCCTCCACAGATACGCAGTATTTT. Translation gives CASSTGASTDTQYF.

The gene calls are TRBV20-1 and TRBJ2-1; no firm D call. Trimming took 3 bases from V and 0 from J, leaving 12 bases between them. Germline V gene sequence: CDR1 DFQATT, CDR2 SNEGSKA (reference sequence). The length of the CDR3 is 15 residues. This CDR3 is CSASPVGSSYNEQFF. CDR3 nucleotide sequence: TGCAGTGCTAGTCCCGTCGGCAGCTCCTACAATGAGCAGTTCTTC.

This clonotype was found many times. The rearrangement links TRBV6-5 to TRBJ1-1; no reliable D call. In germline, CDR1 is MNHEY, CDR2 SVGAGI. The CDR3 has 15 amino acids. The V gene lost 0 bases and the J gene lost 3 bases, with 11 bases spanning the gap. CDR3 nucleotides: TGTGCCAGCAGTTACTCCGGGGTGATTGACACTGAAGCTTTCTTT. Translating gives CASSYSGVIDTEAFF.

This clonotype was seen ten or more times. This sequence joins TRBV11-2 and TRBJ2-2; the D is unclear. Germline values: CDR1 SGHAT, CDR2 FQNNGV. V dropped 3 bases and J dropped 1 base, with 6 bases sitting between them. The CDR3 covers 14 residues. CDR3: CASSFLQNTGELFF. The CDR3 DNA reads as TGTGCCAGCAGCTTTTTACAGAACACCGGGGAGCTGTTTTTT.

Turning to this clonotype: This may be a read error: a much more frequent sequence differs by one nucleotide. This chain links TRBV27 with TRBJ1-1; D not certain. CDR3 length: 16 residues. Germline V gene data show CDR1 as MNHEY and CDR2 as SMNVEV (reference sequence). Trimming took 2 bases from V and 4 from J, leaving 17 bases between them. In DNA, the CDR3 is TGTGCCAGCAGTTTAACCGGGTCCGTTCTGAGCACTGAAGCTTTCTTT. Its protein product is CASSLTGSVLSTEAFF.

This clonotype occurred many times. The CDR3 DNA follows: TGTGCCAGCTCACCCGGTTTGATGGGGTCCCTACCCTACGAGCAGTACTTC. This sequence encodes CASSPGLMGSLPYEQYF. This chain links TRBV18 with TRBJ2-7; unclear D gene. The CDR3 contains 17 residues. Between the trimmed V and J ends, which lost 3 bases and 2 bases, there was a span of 20 bases. Per the germline V gene, CDR1 is KGHSH and CDR2 is LQKENI.

The chain combines TRBV20-1 with TRBJ2-3, with D hard to call. The CDR3 consists of 15 residues. In germline, CDR1 is DFQATT, CDR2 SNEGSKA (reference sequence). V was clipped by 1 base and J by 6 bases, with 17 bases between them. CDR3 in amino acids: CSARVRPGRLDTQYF. Written as DNA, the CDR3 is TGCAGTGCTAGAGTAAGGCCAGGAAGATTGGATACGCAGTATTTT.

This clonotype was detected ten times or more. The J gene is TRBJ1-5, the V gene TRBV6-1; D remains unclear. The CDR3 extends over 11 amino acids. Trimming cost V 7 bases and J 6 bases, with 7 bases left between them. Germline V gene data show CDR1 as MNHNS and CDR2 as SASEGT. The CDR3 loop reads CASINIQPQHF. CDR3 in DNA: TGTGCCAGCATCAACATTCAGCCCCAGCATTTT.

The chain joins TRBV7-9 to TRBJ2-7; D gene unclear. V was clipped by 5 bases and J by 0 bases, with 14 bases between them. The CDR3 runs to 15 residues. In germline, CDR1 is SEHNR, CDR2 FQNEAQ (reference sequence). CDR3 sequence reads: CASSGTHDPSYEQYF. In DNA form, the CDR3 reads TGTGCCAGCAGCGGCACTCACGATCCCTCCTACGAGCAGTACTTC.

J is TRBJ1-1 and V is TRBV4-1; D gene ambiguous. V lost 7 bases, J lost 6 bases, and 21 bases lay in between. There are 15 residues in the CDR3. Germline CDR1 and CDR2: MGHRA and YSYEKL. The CDR3 bases are TGCGCCAGCACCCCCGGTATGGGGATTAGTGCTGAAGCTTTCTTT. Translation: CASTPGMGISAEAFF.

This clonotype was counted only a few times. The J gene is TRBJ2-5, the V gene TRBV5-8; D remains ambiguous. V was shortened by 2 bases and J by 0 bases, with 8 bases between the two germline ends. Germline lookup yields CDR1 SGHTS and CDR2 YDEGEE. The CDR3 runs to 14 residues. CDR3 region: CASSFEQNQETQYF. CDR3 DNA sequence: TGTGCCAGCAGCTTTGAACAGAACCAAGAGACCCAGTACTTC.

The chain employs TRBV27 and TRBJ2-7; D tentatively reads TRBD1 or TRBD2 (5 bases each). V was cut by 2 bases and J by 0 bases, with 14 bases left in between. In germline, CDR1 is MNHEY, CDR2 SMNVEV (reference sequence). The length of the CDR3 is 16 residues. CDR3 in DNA: TGTGCCAGCAGTTTAAAGCCCGCAGGGAGCTCCTACGAGCAGTACTTC. Translation gives CASSLKPAGSSYEQYF.

This clonotype was recorded at least ten times. The chain uses TRBV28 and TRBJ1-1; 8 bases line up with TRBD1. Unmatched junction bases numbered 14, after V lost 6 bases and J lost 5 bases. Looked up from germline, CDR1 is MDHEN and CDR2 is SYDVKM. The CDR3 has 16 residues. This chain's CDR3 is CASSSGTGPMGTEAFF. The DNA for the CDR3 is TGTGCCAGCAGCTCCGGGACAGGCCCGATGGGTACTGAAGCTTTCTTT.

This chain connects TRBV7-9 to TRBJ2-5; D remains unclear. The germline V and J ends were trimmed by 6 bases and 1 base, with 9 bases remaining between them. Germline values: CDR1 SEHNR, CDR2 FQNEAQ (reference sequence). This CDR3 is built from 13 residues. The CDR3 DNA reads as TGTGCCAGCAGTGACCCACTCCAAGAGACCCAGTACTTC. It specifies CASSDPLQETQYF.

This clonotype was detected ten times or more. The rearrangement links TRBV6-5 to TRBJ1-4; TRBD1 is a possible D gene (6 bases). V dropped 0 bases and J dropped 7 bases, with 12 bases sitting between them. The germline CDR1 and CDR2 sequences are MNHEY and SVGAGI. The length of the CDR3 is 15 residues. CDR3 coding DNA: TGTGCCAGCAGTTACTCCAGGGGAGTAGGTGAAAAACTGTTTTTT. Protein: CASSYSRGVGEKLFF.

This clonotype turned up a few times. V gene TRBV3-1 combines with J gene TRBJ1-5; 8 nucleotides match TRBD1. From germline, CDR1 is LGHDT and CDR2 YNNKEL (reference sequence). Germline trimming cut 3 bases from V and 4 bases from J; bases unmatched to any gene: 5. The length of the CDR3 is 15 residues. The CDR3 reads CASSQGTGVNQPQHF. The CDR3 nucleotides are TGTGCCAGCAGCCAGGGGACAGGCGTAAATCAGCCCCAGCATTTT.